This is a list of T cell receptor beta chains from one sample in a study of blood T cell repertoires in COVID-19. Data came from immunoSEQ multiplex PCR; TCRdb stores just in-frame clones and leaves some out. The table records under 200,000 clones, roughly 84% of them present only once. Material for sequencing was PBMCs or T cells enriched from blood (not recorded which). The receptor set was obtained from a woman in her 30s who had been exposed to COVID-19. CDR3s include the opening cysteine and the closing phenylalanine or tryptophan. The order of the fields is V gene, D gene, J gene, CDR3 protein, CDR3 DNA. A D gene is named only where the DNA matches it firmly.

TRBV3-1/TRBV3-2	NA	TRBJ2-5	CASSRDTGRQETQYF	TGTGCCAGCAGCCGAGACACAGGTCGCCAAGAGACCCAGTACTTC
TRBV18	NA	TRBJ1-4	CASSPSFGTYEKLFF	TGTGCCAGCTCACCTAGCTTTGGGACTTATGAAAAACTGTTTTTT
TRBV5-1	TRBD2	TRBJ2-1	CASSLDPLIAGSLNEQFF	TGCGCCAGCAGCTTGGACCCCCTTATAGCGGGGAGTTTGAATGAGCAGTTCTTC
TRBV12-5	NA	TRBJ1-1	CASGLEPNTEAFF	TGTGCTAGTGGTTTGGAGCCGAACACTGAAGCTTTCTTT
TRBV7-9	TRBD1	TRBJ1-1	CASSKGQGVDTEAFF	TGTGCCAGCAGCAAGGGACAGGGGGTTGACACTGAAGCTTTCTTT
TRBV2	NA	TRBJ1-2	CATPRPPGYTF	TGTGCCACGCCGCGGCCTCCTGGCTACACCTTC
TRBV6-6	NA	TRBJ1-1	CASSYLEGMNTEAFF	TGTGCCAGCAGTTACTTGGAGGGGATGAACACTGAAGCTTTCTTT
TRBV4-3	TRBD1	TRBJ1-5	CASSRTRDSDQPQHF	TGCGCCAGCAGCAGAACCCGGGACAGCGATCAGCCCCAGCATTTT
TRBV7-9	NA	TRBJ2-3	CASSLARATDTQYF	TGTGCCAGCAGCTTAGCGAGAGCTACAGATACGCAGTATTTT
TRBV5-1	TRBD2	TRBJ2-7	CASSLAGGLAGYEQYF	TGCGCCAGCAGCTTGGCAGGGGGACTAGCGGGCTACGAGCAGTACTTC